One and the same sample provided the 28 T cell receptor beta chains below, sequenced in a study of cytomegalovirus exposure and HLA in healthy donors. Primers: 60 Vbeta forward and 13 Jbeta reverse. The assay was immunoSEQ multiplex PCR, and TCRdb's table has in-frame clones only and misses some. The sample shows around 190,000 clones, around three quarters of them seen only once. Specimen: PBMCs. These receptors all stem from a man aged 25-40 years in good health and CMV-seronegative.

This clone appeared a few times. The genes are TRBV11-2 and TRBJ1-2; 7 positions match TRBD1. CDR1 and CDR2 (germline): SGHAT, FQNNGV. J lost 0 bases, V lost 0 bases, and 4 bases had no gene match. This CDR3 region has 16 residues. The CDR3 nucleotides read TGTGCCAGCAGCTTAGATAGGGGGCGGGCTAACTATGGCTACACCTTC. Its protein product is CASSLDRGRANYGYTF.

V and J are TRBV11-3 and TRBJ1-1, with 7 bases fitting TRBD1. The ends lost 2 bases at V and 6 bases at J; junction bases unmatched: 3. Germline V lookup: CDR1 SGHNT, CDR2 YENEEA. The CDR3 is 13 amino acids. CDR3 residues: CASSLLTGSEAFF. As DNA, the CDR3 is TGTGCCAGCAGCTTATTGACAGGGTCTGAAGCTTTCTTT.

This clone has only a few counts. V usage is TRBV10-3 and J usage is TRBJ2-5; 7 bases match TRBD1. V trimming: 4 bases; J trimming: 7 bases; junction bases outside the gene matches: 9. Germline CDR1 and CDR2: ENHRY and SYGVKD. The length of the CDR3 is 14 residues. CDR3 DNA sequence: TGTGCCATCAGTGGACAGGGTGACACCGGGACCCAGTACTTC. Translated: CAISGQGDTGTQYF.

This chain joins TRBV11-2 and TRBJ2-5, with D perhaps matching TRBD1 (6 bases). V lost 5 bases to trimming and J lost 5 bases, with 18 bases between them. The CDR3 loop spans 15 amino acids. Germline V lookup: CDR1 SGHAT, CDR2 FQNNGV. The CDR3 DNA sequence: TGTGCCAGCAGCCCCCCCCTGGGACACTGGGAGACCCAGTACTTC. Translating it yields CASSPPLGHWETQYF.

V gene TRBV27 combines with J gene TRBJ1-1, with no clear D. Germline loops: CDR1 MNHEY, CDR2 SMNVEV (reference sequence). V was clipped by 11 bases and J by 0 bases, with 13 bases between them. This CDR3 comprises 13 residues. The CDR3 is CASGEGLNTEAFF. The DNA for the CDR3 is TGTGCCTCCGGTGAGGGTTTGAACACTGAAGCTTTCTTT.

V and J are TRBV19 and TRBJ1-2; D is possibly TRBD1 (6 bases). V was clipped by 6 bases and J by 5 bases, with 16 bases between them. The CDR3 totals 14 residues. The germline gives CDR1 LNHDA, CDR2 SQIVND (reference sequence). The CDR3 protein is CASSMMDSDYGYTF. For the CDR3, the DNA is TGTGCCAGTAGCATGATGGACAGCGATTATGGCTACACCTTC.

The chain uses TRBV29-1 and TRBJ1-2, with 10 bases lining up with TRBD1. The germline CDR1 and CDR2 sequences are SQVTM and ANQGSEA. J lost 6 bases, V lost 7 bases, and 5 bases had no gene match. The CDR3 totals 12 residues. The CDR3 is CSAWDRGNGYTF. CDR3 DNA sequence: TGCAGCGCATGGGACAGGGGAAATGGCTACACCTTC. The full variable domain, its missing parts supplied by reference TRBV29-1 and TRBJ1-2, is SAVISQKPSRDICQRGTSLTIQCQVDSQVTMMFWYRQQPGQSLTLIATANQGSEATYESGFVIDKFPISRPNLTFSTLTVSNMSPEDSSIYLCSAWDRGNGYTFGSGTRLTVV.

The chain carries TRBV14 and TRBJ2-2; unclear D gene. V lost 4 bases and J 3 bases, leaving 9 bases between the germline ends. Per the germline V gene, CDR1 is SGHDN and CDR2 is FVKESK. The CDR3 contains 14 residues. The CDR3 loop is CASSPSSYTGELFF. The CDR3 bases are TGTGCCAGCAGCCCCTCCTCTTACACCGGGGAGCTGTTTTTT.

This chain uses TRBV10-3 with TRBJ2-6, with D possibly TRBD2 on 5 matching bases. CDR3 length: 14 amino acids. V was pared by 11 bases and J by 4 bases, with 15 bases between. Germline V gene data show CDR1 as ENHRY and CDR2 as SYGVKD. The CDR3 sequence: CAHAGGSGANVLTF. CDR3 sequence (DNA): TGTGCCCACGCCGGAGGTTCCGGGGCCAACGTCCTGACTTTC.

This clone was seen only a few times. The chain has TRBV11-2 and TRBJ1-3, with TRBD1 matching over 8 bases. V dropped 8 bases and J dropped 4; count of bases not matched to a gene: 7. Germline V lookup: CDR1 SGHAT, CDR2 FQNNGV. The CDR3 is made up of 14 amino acids. CDR3 protein: CASLGQGAGNTIYF. CDR3 bases: TGTGCCAGCCTAGGACAGGGTGCAGGAAACACCATATATTTT.

CDR3: CASSRTGGSETQYF. For the CDR3, the DNA is TGTGCCAGCAGCCGAACAGGGGGATCAGAGACCCAGTACTTC. The genes are TRBV7-3 and TRBJ2-5; 8 nucleotides match TRBD1. V lost 5 bases and J lost 4; bases outside the gene matches: 6. CDR3 size: 14 residues. The germline V gene encodes CDR1 SGHTA and CDR2 FQGTGA.

This clone was observed once. This sequence joins TRBV5-1 and TRBJ2-3; 13 bases agree with TRBD2. Germline-derived CDR1 and CDR2 are SGHRS and YFSETQ. CDR3 size: 18 residues. With 0 bases clipped from V and 3 bases from J, the junction kept 7 bases outside the gene matches. CDR3 nucleotides: TGCGCCAGCAGCTTGGATGGACTAGCGGGAGCAGATACAGATACGCAGTATTTT. Translation gives CASSLDGLAGADTDTQYF.

In DNA form, the CDR3 reads TGTGCCAGCAGCTTAAAGAGTTTAGCGGGGTCTAGCACAGATACGCAGTATTTT. Amino acid sequence: CASSLKSLAGSSTDTQYF. This rearrangement joins TRBV7-3 to TRBJ2-3; 8 nucleotides line up with TRBD2. CDR1 and CDR2 (germline): SGHTA, FQGTGA. This CDR3 has 18 residues. J gave up 0 bases and V 1 base, and 9 bases lay outside the gene matches.

This clone was counted a few times. The chain uses TRBV28 and TRBJ2-6, with D perhaps matching TRBD1 (6 bases). This CDR3 is 14 amino acids long. V was shortened by 9 bases and J by 2 bases, with 11 bases between the two germline ends. The V gene's germline CDR1 is MDHEN and CDR2 SYDVKM. CDR3 DNA: TGTGCCAGTAGCTACAGGGCTGGGGCCAACGTCCTGACTTTC. Protein: CASSYRAGANVLTF.

V is TRBV4-1 and J is TRBJ1-5; D remains ambiguous. Trimming took 1 base from V and 5 from J, leaving 12 bases between them. The CDR3 covers 15 residues. Germline assignment: CDR1 MGHRA and CDR2 YSYEKL. CDR3 nucleotide sequence: TGCGCCAGCAGCCAAGTGTGGGAGCGGGATCAGCCCCAGCATTTT. Its translation: CASSQVWERDQPQHF.

The CDR3 region is CASSQEGWAGDYNEQFF. The CDR3 region has the DNA TGCGCCAGCAGCCAAGAAGGGTGGGCGGGAGACTACAATGAGCAGTTCTTC. The chain has TRBV4-1 and TRBJ2-1, with TRBD2 matching 7 bases. This CDR3 comprises 17 residues. The germline CDR1 and CDR2 sequences are MGHRA and YSYEKL. J lost 3 bases, V lost 0 bases, and 8 bases had no gene match.

This rearrangement joins TRBV4-1 to TRBJ1-3; D not resolved. Trimming left V 2 bases short and J 1 base short, with 15 bases between. The germline V gene encodes CDR1 MGHRA and CDR2 YSYEKL. This CDR3 comprises 17 residues. The CDR3 nucleotides are TGCGCCAGCAGCCAAAATTCCCAGCTGAGGTCTGGAAACACCATATATTTT. Protein sequence: CASSQNSQLRSGNTIYF.

This clone was seen once. The chain recombines TRBV5-4 with TRBJ2-5, with 8 positions matching TRBD2. Unmatched junction bases numbered 7, after V lost 3 bases and J lost 0 bases. This CDR3 comprises 16 residues. Germline CDR1 and CDR2: SGHNT and YYREEE (reference sequence). The CDR3 DNA follows: TGTGCCAGCAGCTCTTCAGCGGGAGCCCACCAAGAGACCCAGTACTTC. Translating gives CASSSSAGAHQETQYF.

The V and J genes are TRBV5-6 and TRBJ1-2, with a weak D call TRBD1 (6 bases). The germline CDR1 and CDR2 sequences are SGHDT and YYEEEE. This CDR3 has 15 residues. Between the trimmed V and J ends, which lost 2 bases and 4 bases, there was a span of 15 bases. In nucleotides, the CDR3 is TGTGCCAGCAGCTTAGGGGGGGAAAGGGGCTATGGCTACACCTTC. This sequence encodes CASSLGGERGYGYTF.

V is TRBV6-1 and J is TRBJ1-2; D may be TRBD1 (5 bases). V gave up 4 bases and J gave up 3 bases, with 18 bases separating them. CDR1 MNHNS and CDR2 SASEGT come from the germline V gene. The CDR3 is 16 residues long. CDR3 region: CASSVRTGDWDYGYTF. DNA for the CDR3: TGTGCCAGCAGTGTAAGAACAGGTGACTGGGACTATGGCTACACCTTC.

The V call is TRBV7-3, the J call TRBJ2-1; 11 bases align to TRBD2. V trimming: 1 base; J trimming: 6 bases; junction bases outside the gene matches: 5. Germline assignment: CDR1 SGHTA and CDR2 FQGTGA. This CDR3 contains 16 residues. DNA of the CDR3: TGTGCCAGCAGCTTAATTGTAGCGGGAGGGGGCAATGAGCAGTTCTTC. Its translation: CASSLIVAGGGNEQFF.

The CDR3 here is CASSPRGAPEEQYF. Here the CDR3 DNA reads TGTGCCAGCAGCCCCCGAGGCGCCCCGGAGGAGCAGTACTTC. The chain has TRBV7-9 and TRBJ2-7; D gene ambiguous. Germline lookup yields CDR1 SEHNR and CDR2 FQNEAQ (reference sequence). CDR3 size: 14 residues. Trimming took 5 bases from V and 7 from J, leaving 18 bases between them.

The V call is TRBV7-6, the J call TRBJ2-1, with TRBD1 matching 9 bases. Trimming took 5 bases from V and 4 from J; bases not matched to a gene: 3. Germline CDR1 reads SGHVS; CDR2 reads FNYEAQ. The CDR3 extends over 14 amino acids. The CDR3 bases are TGTGCCAGCAGCCTTGACAGGGGGTACAATGAGCAGTTCTTC. Its protein product is CASSLDRGYNEQFF. The full variable domain, in which reference TRBV7-6 and TRBJ2-1 provide the parts outside the CDR3, is GAGVSQSPRYKVTKRGQDVALRCDPISGHVSLYWYRQALGQGPEFLTYFNYEAQQDKSGLPNDRFSAERPEGSISTLTIQRTEQRDSAMYRCASSLDRGYNEQFFGPGTRLTVL.

The chain is built from TRBV25-1 and TRBJ2-2; 12 bases match TRBD2. The V segment lost 4 bases and the J segment 1 base; nucleotides outside the gene matches: 4. Germline assignment: CDR1 MGHDK and CDR2 SYGVNS. The CDR3 is 17 amino acids. This CDR3 is CASSVPGLAGNTGELFF. CDR3 DNA: TGTGCCAGCAGTGTACCGGGACTAGCGGGGAACACCGGGGAGCTGTTTTTT. The variable domain in full, with the rest retrieved from reference TRBV25-1 and TRBJ2-2, is EADIYQTPRYLVIGTGKKITLECSQTMGHDKMYWYQQDPGMELHLIHYSYGVNSTEKGDLSSESTVSRIRTEHFPLTLESARPSHTSQYLCASSVPGLAGNTGELFFGEGSRLTVL.

This clone was seen more than once but under ten times. The rearrangement links TRBV9 to TRBJ2-7; D possibly corresponds to TRBD2 (6 bases). Germline V gene data show CDR1 as SGDLS and CDR2 as YYNGEE. The CDR3 consists of 14 residues. Trimming left V 0 bases short and J 2 bases short, with 9 bases between. The CDR3 loop is CASSVASDTYEQYF. The CDR3 bases are TGTGCCAGCAGCGTAGCTAGCGACACCTACGAGCAGTACTTC. Filled out from reference TRBV9 and TRBJ2-7, the complete variable domain reads DSGVTQTPKHLITATGQRVTLRCSPRSGDLSVYWYQQSLDQGLQFLIQYYNGEERAKGNILERFSAQQFPDLHSELNLSSLELGDSALYFCASSVASDTYEQYFGPGTRLTVT.

The chain couples TRBV28 to TRBJ1-1; no reliable D call. The CDR3 length is 12 residues. Germline V gives CDR1 MDHEN, CDR2 SYDVKM. With 6 bases removed from V and 7 bases from J, the gap between germline ends came to 12 bases. CDR3 loop: CASRLPRVEAFF. The CDR3 DNA reads TGTGCCAGCAGGTTGCCCCGGGTTGAAGCTTTCTTT. The full variable domain, rest sourced from reference TRBV28 and TRBJ1-1, is DVKVTQSSRYLVKRTGEKVFLECVQDMDHENMFWYRQDPGLGLRLIYFSYDVKMKEKGDIPEGYSVSREKKERFSLILESASTNQTSMYLCASRLPRVEAFFGQGTRLTVV.

The chain couples TRBV6-5 to TRBJ1-2, with 7 bases identical to TRBD1. The CDR3 loop spans 14 amino acids. V gave up 2 bases and J gave up 4 bases; unmatched junction bases: 4. Looked up from germline, CDR1 is MNHEY and CDR2 is SVGAGI. CDR3 DNA: TGTGCCAGCAGTTACAGGGGGCGAGTCTATGGCTACACCTTC. Translation: CASSYRGRVYGYTF.

The chain has TRBV12-5 and TRBJ2-1, with TRBD2 matching over 9 bases. This CDR3 is built from 16 residues. Trimming took 1 base from V and 4 from J; bases not matched to a gene: 5. Looked up from germline, CDR1 is LGHNT and CDR2 is FRNRAP. CDR3 DNA sequence: TGTGCTAGTGGTTTGGCATTAGCGGGAGCTTACAATGAGCAGTTCTTC. It is translated as CASGLALAGAYNEQFF.